The 26 T cell receptor beta chains below come from one sample, sequenced in a study of CD8+ T cells in alopecia areata. The sample's treatment: oral pan-JAK inhibitor, 5-10 mg twice daily. RNA was isolated and reverse transcribed to cDNA, the sequencing template. This table comes from immunoSEQ multiplex PCR, and its TCRdb copy is limited to in-frame clones, with some not included. The repertoire holds some 200,000 clones, with about three fifths as singletons. Sequenced here: CD4+ T cells sorted from blood, sampled at week 4, from a patient treated with tofacitinib. These receptors were collected from a human donor with alopecia areata.

The CDR3 protein is CASSPSFDTGYNEQFF. As DNA, the CDR3 is TGCGCCAGCAGTCCGAGTTTTGACACCGGATACAATGAGCAGTTCTTC. This sequence joins TRBV5-1 and TRBJ2-1; unclear D gene. The CDR3 sequence is 16 residues long. CDR1 and CDR2 (germline): SGHRS, YFSETQ. Trimming left V 5 bases short and J 4 bases short, with 19 bases between.

This clone appeared once. The V gene is TRBV5-1, the J gene TRBJ1-1; D is possibly TRBD1 (5 bases). CDR3 size: 15 residues. The germline V gene encodes CDR1 SGHRS and CDR2 YFSETQ. V lost 0 bases to trimming and J lost 3 bases, with 12 bases between them. The CDR3: CASSLADRYHTEAFF. The CDR3 DNA sequence: TGCGCCAGCAGCTTGGCCGACAGATACCACACTGAAGCTTTCTTT.

The V and J genes are TRBV7-2 and TRBJ1-4; D may be TRBD1 (6 bases). Germline V lookup: CDR1 SGHTA, CDR2 FQGNSA. V was shortened by 5 bases and J by 6 bases, with 10 bases between the two germline ends. The length of the CDR3 is 13 residues. The CDR3 here is CASSGGGHEKLFF. The CDR3 DNA sequence: TGTGCCAGCAGCGGCGGGGGCCATGAAAAACTGTTTTTT.

The V gene is TRBV30, the J gene TRBJ2-3, with D uncertain. Germline lookup yields CDR1 GTSNPN and CDR2 SVGIG (reference sequence). V lost 1 base to trimming and J lost 2 bases, with 16 bases between them. This CDR3 is built from 16 residues. CDR3 amino acids: CAWSAPLGLLTDTQYF. The CDR3 region has the DNA TGTGCCTGGAGTGCCCCGCTGGGCCTGCTCACAGATACGCAGTATTTT.

The rearrangement links TRBV14 to TRBJ2-1, with D perhaps TRBD2 (7 bases). Deletions cut 2 bases from V and 4 bases from J, with 12 bases between. CDR1 is SGHDN, CDR2 FVKESK, per germline. The CDR3 runs to 15 residues. As DNA, the CDR3 is TGTGCCAGCAGCCAAAGAGCGGGACAATACAATGAGCAGTTCTTC. Its protein is CASSQRAGQYNEQFF.

The chain carries TRBV29-1 and TRBJ2-7; 11 nucleotides match TRBD1. Germline V lookup: CDR1 SQVTM, CDR2 ANQGSEA. The junction had 3 bases not matched to a gene; V was cut back by 2 bases and J by 0 bases. The length of the CDR3 is 15 residues. In DNA form, the CDR3 reads TGCAGCGTTGAAAGGGACAGGGGGAGCTCCTACGAGCAGTACTTC. Translated, it gives CSVERDRGSSYEQYF.

The chain combines TRBV30 with TRBJ1-2; D gene unclear. Germline lookup yields CDR1 GTSNPN and CDR2 SVGIG (reference sequence). CDR3 size: 13 residues. Between the trimmed V and J ends, which lost 4 bases and 7 bases, there was a span of 16 bases. The CDR3 DNA reads as TGTGCCTGGAACTTTTTAGAGGCGAGTGGCTACACCTTC. Translation: CAWNFLEASGYTF.

V is TRBV29-1 and J is TRBJ2-2; TRBD2 might be the D (5 bases). The germline V gene encodes CDR1 SQVTM and CDR2 ANQGSEA. V dropped 4 bases and J dropped 5 bases, with 8 bases sitting between them. This CDR3 comprises 12 residues. The CDR3 reads CSVADSTGELFF. The CDR3 DNA is TGCAGCGTTGCGGACTCAACCGGGGAGCTGTTTTTT.

V usage is TRBV29-1 and J usage is TRBJ1-6; D remains ambiguous. Germline CDR1 SQVTM, CDR2 ANQGSEA. This CDR3 is 12 amino acids long. V lost 4 bases and J lost 5, with 6 bases in between. CDR3 amino acids: CSVGQHNSPLHF. The CDR3 nucleotides are TGCAGCGTTGGGCAGCATAATTCACCCCTCCACTTT.

This rearrangement joins TRBV5-1 to TRBJ2-1; weak D call: TRBD1 (6 bases). Per the germline V gene, CDR1 is SGHRS and CDR2 is YFSETQ. The ends were cut back, 4 bases at V and 9 bases at J, with 17 bases in the middle. CDR3 length equals 14 residues. The CDR3 DNA reads as TGCGCCAGCAGCAGATCCATACAGGGTCGTGAGCAGTTCTTC. It translates to CASSRSIQGREQFF.

Only a few counts were recorded for this clone. The V gene is TRBV7-2, the J gene TRBJ2-5, with D possibly matching TRBD1 (5 bases). Per germline, CDR1 SGHTA and CDR2 FQGNSA. Trimming shortened V by 1 base and J by 8 bases, and 11 bases separated the two germline ends. CDR3 size: 13 residues. The CDR3 protein is CASSLDNRSTQYF. CDR3 nucleotide sequence: TGTGCCAGCAGCTTAGATAACAGGTCCACCCAGTACTTC.

The chain combines TRBV28 with TRBJ2-1, with 11 bases lining up with TRBD2. This CDR3 is 15 amino acids long. Trimming at V came to 7 bases and at J to 8 bases, leaving 10 bases not matched to a gene. Germline V lookup: CDR1 MDHEN, CDR2 SYDVKM. The CDR3, as DNA: TGTGCCAGCAATCTTAGCGGGGGGGCGGTGGATGAGCAGTTCTTC. It codes for CASNLSGGAVDEQFF.

The count of this clone is one. J is TRBJ2-3 and V is TRBV5-6, with 11 nucleotides matching TRBD2. Trimming took 2 bases from V and 5 from J; bases not matched to a gene: 4. Germline lookup yields CDR1 SGHDT and CDR2 YYEEEE. CDR3 length equals 15 residues. The CDR3 DNA is TGTGCCAGCAGCTTAGGCCTAGCGGGGGGAGATACGCAGTATTTT. Its protein is CASSLGLAGGDTQYF.

The rearrangement joins TRBV27 to TRBJ2-7; D might be TRBD2 (5 bases). V lost 3 bases and J 3 bases, leaving 12 bases between the germline ends. The CDR3 runs 14 residues. CDR1 and CDR2 (germline): MNHEY, SMNVEV (reference sequence). CDR3 sequence (DNA): TGTGCCAGCAGTTTGTATCCGGGATTCTACGAGCAGTACTTC. It is translated as CASSLYPGFYEQYF.

Only a few counts were recorded for this clone. DNA for the CDR3: TGTGCCAGCAGTACCGGGACAGAGAACACTGAAGCTTTCTTT. This encodes CASSTGTENTEAFF. The chain recombines TRBV6-6 with TRBJ1-1; TRBD1 agrees at 7 bases. CDR1 is MNHNY and CDR2 is SVGAGI in the germline V gene (reference sequence). V dropped 5 bases and J dropped 1; count of bases not matched to a gene: 4. The CDR3 has 14 amino acids.

The rearrangement uses TRBV7-9 and TRBJ1-2; D ambiguous. Trimming took 3 bases from V and 5 from J, leaving 7 bases between them. Germline V gives CDR1 SEHNR, CDR2 FQNEAQ (reference sequence). The CDR3 runs 12 residues. CDR3 nucleotide sequence: TGTGCCAGCAGCTTTCGTCCTTATGGCTACACCTTC. Its translation is CASSFRPYGYTF.

The genes are TRBV9 and TRBJ1-5; 7 bases are shared with TRBD1. This CDR3 is built from 15 residues. The V gene's germline CDR1 is SGDLS and CDR2 YYNGEE. V was clipped by 4 bases and J by 4 bases; unmatched bases: 8. The CDR3 coding sequence is TGTGCCAGCAGCCTAGGGACAGACGATAATCAGCCCCAGCATTTT. It encodes CASSLGTDDNQPQHF.

This clone turned up a few times. V and J are TRBV6-5 and TRBJ1-3; D may be TRBD1 (6 bases). Germline loops: CDR1 MNHEY, CDR2 SVGAGI. The CDR3 covers 15 residues. Trimming stripped 7 bases from V and 0 bases from J, with 13 bases between. The CDR3 here is CASTLTGASGNTIYF. As DNA, the CDR3 is TGTGCCAGCACCCTGACAGGCGCCTCTGGAAACACCATATATTTT.

J is TRBJ2-3 and V is TRBV7-2; unclear D gene. The CDR3 contains 11 residues. Looked up from germline, CDR1 is SGHTA and CDR2 is FQGNSA. Trimming cost V 4 bases and J 10 bases, with 9 bases left between them. The CDR3 loop is CASSSPGSQYF. For the CDR3, the DNA is TGTGCCAGCAGCTCGCCCGGATCGCAGTATTTT.

V usage is TRBV19 and J usage is TRBJ2-5, with 11 bases matching TRBD2. V gave up 4 bases and J gave up 0 bases; unmatched junction bases: 4. The CDR3 extends over 16 amino acids. The V gene's germline CDR1 is LNHDA and CDR2 SQIVND (reference sequence). CDR3 DNA sequence: TGTGCCAGTAGTACGGGACTAGCGGTTTACCAAGAGACCCAGTACTTC. Encoded protein: CASSTGLAVYQETQYF.

This chain joins TRBV5-4 and TRBJ1-6; 8 nucleotides line up with TRBD1. Germline trimming cut 5 bases from V and 7 bases from J; bases unmatched to any gene: 8. CDR3 length: 15 residues. The V gene's germline CDR1 is SGHNT and CDR2 YYREEE (reference sequence). CDR3 in amino acids: CASRDRGFGNSPLHF. CDR3 DNA sequence: TGTGCCAGCAGAGACAGGGGTTTTGGGAATTCACCCCTCCACTTT.

This CDR3 reads CASSLGTGGLGAEAFF. In DNA, the CDR3 is TGCGCCAGCAGCCTCGGGACAGGGGGCTTGGGGGCTGAAGCTTTCTTT. This chain links TRBV5-1 with TRBJ1-1, with TRBD1 matching over 12 bases. The CDR3 runs to 16 residues. V lost 4 bases and J lost 6; bases outside the gene matches: 10. Per the germline V gene, CDR1 is SGHRS and CDR2 is YFSETQ.

The chain employs TRBV5-6 and TRBJ1-4, with 7 bases lining up with TRBD1. The germline V gene has CDR1 SGHDT and CDR2 YYEEEE. The trim removed 4 bases at V and 3 bases at J, leaving 6 bases unmatched. The CDR3 has 15 residues. CDR3 loop: CASSRQGQPNEKLFF. CDR3 in DNA: TGTGCCAGCAGCCGGCAGGGACAGCCTAATGAAAAACTGTTTTTT.

The rearrangement uses TRBV30 and TRBJ1-5, with D possibly being TRBD1 (5 bases). The germline V gene has CDR1 GTSNPN and CDR2 SVGIG (reference sequence). Deletions cut 2 bases from V and 4 bases from J, with 21 bases between. The CDR3 length is 17 residues. Here the CDR3 DNA reads TGTGCCTGGAGTAGGGACCGGGGCCGTCGGGGAAATCAGCCCCAGCATTTT. This codes for CAWSRDRGRRGNQPQHF.

A few counts support this clone. Other DNA sequences in the same sample also yield this CDR3. The V gene is TRBV5-1, the J gene TRBJ2-3; D call uncertain. V lost 0 bases and J lost 0, with 5 bases in between. The CDR3 runs 14 residues. Germline V gives CDR1 SGHRS, CDR2 YFSETQ. The CDR3 sequence: CASSLDSSTDTQYF. The CDR3 coding sequence is TGCGCCAGCAGCTTGGACAGCAGCACAGATACGCAGTATTTT. Complete variable domain (other parts from reference TRBV5-1 and TRBJ2-3): KAGVTQTPRYLIKTRGQQVTLSCSPISGHRSVSWYQQTPGQGLQFLFEYFSETQRNKGNFPGRFSGRQFSNSRSEMNVSTLELGDSALYLCASSLDSSTDTQYFGPGTRLTVL.

The J gene is TRBJ1-4, the V gene TRBV27; TRBD1 is a possible D gene (5 bases). Germline V gene sequence: CDR1 MNHEY, CDR2 SMNVEV (reference sequence). There are 16 residues in the CDR3. V lost 0 bases, J lost 7 bases, and 15 bases lay in between. The CDR3 region has the DNA TGTGCCAGCAGTTTATCATCGGGCCTTGGGGGTGAAAAACTGTTTTTT. Its translation is CASSLSSGLGGEKLFF. The whole variable domain, filled in from reference TRBV27 and TRBJ1-4, reads EAQVTQNPRYLITVTGKKLTVTCSQNMNHEYMSWYRQDPGLGLRQIYYSMNVEVTDKGDVPEGYKVSRKEKRNFPLILESPSPNQTSLYFCASSLSSGLGGEKLFFGSGTQLSVL.